The 21 T cell receptor beta chains in this list originate from one sample, sequenced in a study of T cell repertoires in cytomegalovirus infection. TCRdb re-derived calls from the reads in MiXCR, one entry per CDR3 protein. The table lists some 940,000 distinct CDR3 sequences, around 30% of them singletons, with around 15% in the top ten. Their cognate antigens are unknown. This specimen was cultured CD8+ T cells from PBMCs, taken from culture after CMV antigen stimulation. Receptors originate from a human donor in good health (CMV status not recorded). Some clones in this sample may be carry-over from other donors' samples.

The chain has TRBV15 and TRBJ2-3; D is unresolved. Trimming left V 3 bases short and J 6 bases short, with 7 bases between. The V gene's germline CDR1 is LNHNV and CDR2 YYDKDF (reference sequence). The CDR3 totals 12 residues. The CDR3: CATSSRLDTQYF. DNA for the CDR3: TGTGCCACCAGCAGCCGTTTGGATACGCAGTATTTT.

This clonotype was counted many times. The V gene is TRBV5-6, the J gene TRBJ1-2, with D unresolved. Per the germline V gene, CDR1 is SGHDT and CDR2 is YYEEEE. The CDR3 has 12 amino acids. V was clipped by 3 bases and J by 10 bases, with 13 bases between them. The CDR3 here is CASSSGVGIYTF. In DNA form, the CDR3 reads TGTGCCAGCAGCTCAGGAGTTGGGATCTACACCTTC.

This clonotype was found a few times. The chain carries TRBV12-3 or TRBV12-4 and TRBJ2-7; 8 bases fit TRBD2. Germline trimming cut 6 bases from V and 5 bases from J; bases unmatched to any gene: 12. The CDR3 totals 15 residues. The CDR3: CASRLAGTRKDEQYF. CDR3 nucleotide sequence: TGTGCCAGCAGGTTGGCCGGGACTAGAAAGGACGAGCAGTACTTC.

The rearrangement uses TRBV2 and TRBJ2-2; D gene ambiguous. Germline V gives CDR1 SNHLY, CDR2 FYNNEI. The V and J ends lost 0 bases and 9 bases respectively, with 14 bases between them. CDR3 length equals 15 residues. The CDR3: CASSEAHGPLRELFF. For the CDR3, the DNA is TGTGCCAGCAGTGAAGCGCATGGGCCCTTAAGGGAGCTGTTTTTT.

This chain joins TRBV25-1 and TRBJ1-1, with TRBD1 matching over 8 bases. The germline CDR1 and CDR2 sequences are MGHDK and SYGVNS. The length of the CDR3 is 17 residues. J lost 0 bases, V lost 3 bases, and 9 bases had no gene match. CDR3 nucleotides: TGTGCCAGCAGTGAGCGAGTGGGACAGGTCATGAACACTGAAGCTTTCTTT. Its translation is CASSERVGQVMNTEAFF.

This clonotype was observed at least ten times. J is TRBJ2-3 and V is TRBV7-2, with D possibly being TRBD2 (5 bases). Germline-derived CDR1 and CDR2 are SGHTA and FQGNSA. The CDR3 loop spans 15 amino acids. V lost 2 bases and J lost 0, with 9 bases in between. The CDR3, as DNA: TGTGCCAGCAGCTTAACGGACTTCAGCACAGATACGCAGTATTTT. Protein sequence: CASSLTDFSTDTQYF.

This clonotype was detected a few times. The rearrangement links TRBV6-1 to TRBJ1-5, with D maybe TRBD1 (5 bases). V gave up 4 bases and J gave up 0 bases, with 13 bases separating them. The germline V gene has CDR1 MNHNS and CDR2 SASEGT. The CDR3 consists of 16 residues. Here the CDR3 DNA reads TGTGCCAGCAGTGGAGGGGAGTACTATAGCAATCAGCCCCAGCATTTT. Its protein product is CASSGGEYYSNQPQHF.

V and J are TRBV27 and TRBJ2-1, with TRBD2 identical over 10 bases. The J segment lost 3 bases and the V segment lost 6 bases, leaving 2 bases of the junction unmatched. The germline CDR1 and CDR2 sequences are MNHEY and SMNVEV (reference sequence). The CDR3 totals 14 residues. For the CDR3, the DNA is TGTGCCAGCAGGAGCGGGGGGGACTACAATGAGCAGTTCTTC. This encodes CASRSGGDYNEQFF.

This clonotype appeared a few times. The chain uses TRBV6-1 and TRBJ1-5; TRBD1 aligns across 9 bases. Unmatched junction bases numbered 8, after V lost 8 bases and J lost 3 bases. Germline loops: CDR1 MNHNS, CDR2 SASEGT. The CDR3 covers 15 residues. CDR3 loop: CASAPRDRVNQPQHF. Written as DNA, the CDR3 is TGTGCCAGCGCCCCGAGGGACAGGGTCAATCAGCCCCAGCATTTT.

The V call is TRBV27, the J call TRBJ1-5; D unclear. Germline V gene sequence: CDR1 MNHEY, CDR2 SMNVEV (reference sequence). CDR3 size: 13 residues. Trimming shortened V by 11 bases and J by 1 base, and 12 bases separated the two germline ends. The CDR3 DNA follows: TGTGCCTGCCGGTTAGGGAGCAATCAGCCCCAGCATTTT. The encoded protein is CACRLGSNQPQHF.

CDR3 DNA: TGTGCCAGCAGCCCGTGGACAGGGATTGACGACACTGAAGCTTTCTTT. Translation: CASSPWTGIDDTEAFF. The chain couples TRBV7-9 to TRBJ1-1; TRBD1 matches at 8 bases. This CDR3 spans 16 amino acids. From germline, CDR1 is SEHNR and CDR2 FQNEAQ (reference sequence). The V and J ends lost 5 bases and 3 bases, in that order; junction bases with no gene match: 11.

V usage is TRBV7-8 and J usage is TRBJ1-4; D might be TRBD1 (6 bases). The CDR3 has 15 residues. V was trimmed by 5 bases and J by 0 bases, leaving 10 bases between them. CDR1 is SGHVS, CDR2 FQNEAQ, per germline. CDR3 in DNA: TGTGCCAGCAGCCCTCAGGGGTCAACTAATGAAAAACTGTTTTTT. Its protein product is CASSPQGSTNEKLFF.

This clonotype has a handful of counts. The chain combines TRBV27 with TRBJ2-3; D possibly corresponds to TRBD1 (6 bases). V lost 5 bases to trimming and J lost 9 bases, with 12 bases between them. This CDR3 comprises 12 residues. Germline V CDR1 and CDR2: MNHEY, SMNVEV (reference sequence). The CDR3 DNA sequence: TGTGCCAGCAGTCCGCCGGACAGAACGCAGTATTTT. Translating gives CASSPPDRTQYF.

The rearrangement joins TRBV12-3 or TRBV12-4 to TRBJ2-2; a possible D gene is TRBD2 (5 bases). The CDR3 extends over 15 amino acids. V was trimmed by 7 bases and J by 5 bases, leaving 17 bases between them. Written as DNA, the CDR3 is TGTGCCAGCATTCCCAGTGAGGGAGATACCGGGGAGCTGTTTTTT. Translating it yields CASIPSEGDTGELFF.

J is TRBJ2-7 and V is TRBV5-8; TRBD1 aligns across 9 bases. V dropped 5 bases and J dropped 3; count of bases not matched to a gene: 3. CDR3 length: 13 residues. Germline CDR1 reads SGHTS; CDR2 reads YDEGEE. This CDR3 reads CASRETGGYEQYF. For the CDR3, the DNA is TGTGCCAGCAGAGAGACAGGGGGCTACGAGCAGTACTTC.

In nucleotides, the CDR3 is TGTGCCAGCAGTGAGGACCAGGGGGAGAAAGCTTTCTTT. Translated: CASSEDQGEKAFF. The chain links TRBV6-6 to TRBJ1-1; 7 positions agree with TRBD1. This CDR3 contains 13 residues. V shed 5 bases and J 9 bases; nucleotides not matched to a gene: 9. CDR1 is MNHNY, CDR2 SVGAGI, per germline (reference sequence).

The genes are TRBV27 and TRBJ1-6; the match to TRBD1 covers 7 bases. Germline CDR1 reads MNHEY; CDR2 reads SMNVEV (reference sequence). This CDR3 has 15 residues. With 2 bases clipped from V and 5 bases from J, the junction kept 3 bases outside the gene matches. This chain's CDR3 is CASSLLQGDNSPLHF. The CDR3 DNA reads as TGTGCCAGCAGTTTACTCCAGGGGGATAATTCACCCCTCCACTTT.

The gene calls are TRBV20-1 and TRBJ2-3; 11 bases are a match to TRBD2. This CDR3 contains 15 residues. Germline CDR1 DFQATT, CDR2 SNEGSKA (reference sequence). V dropped 4 bases and J dropped 4; count of bases not matched to a gene: 7. For the CDR3, the DNA is TGCAGTGCTACCTTACTAGCGGGGGTGGCAGATACGCAGTATTTT. Protein sequence: CSATLLAGVADTQYF.

This clonotype was found a few times. The V and J genes are TRBV27 and TRBJ1-6, with D hard to call. This CDR3 contains 14 residues. Trimming stripped 5 bases from V and 10 bases from J, with 15 bases between. Germline loops: CDR1 MNHEY, CDR2 SMNVEV (reference sequence). CDR3 sequence (DNA): TGTGCCAGCAGTCCGCTGGACGGAGGATCACCCCTCCACTTT. Translated: CASSPLDGGSPLHF.

This clonotype was counted ten times or more. V and J are TRBV7-6 and TRBJ2-1; D gene uncertain. Germline V gives CDR1 SGHVS, CDR2 FNYEAQ. The CDR3 sequence is 12 residues long. The V and J ends lost 4 bases and 8 bases respectively, with 9 bases between them. CDR3 nucleotide sequence: TGTGCCAGCAGCTCCAACGATCATGAGCAGTTCTTC. Translation: CASSSNDHEQFF.

The CDR3 bases are TGTGCCAGCAGTCACCCCCCAGGGCGAACAGATACGCAGTATTTT. Protein product: CASSHPPGRTDTQYF. The rearrangement links TRBV27 to TRBJ2-3; possible D gene TRBD1, 5 bases. CDR1 and CDR2 from the germline V gene are MNHEY and SMNVEV (reference sequence). Trimming stripped 5 bases from V and 3 bases from J, with 15 bases between. The CDR3 length is 15 residues.